This T cell receptor (beta chain) was retrieved from a study of vaccination effects on CD4 cells after COVID-19. Looking at the study overall: In the ViraFEST assay, antigen-specific CD4+ clonotypes were identified by expansion after peptide-pool stimulation. Supplemented with 8.5 to 10 IU/ml IL-2 and 7.5 to 10 ug/ml peptides, under 2.5 million PBMC per well were kept in culture.

Profiled with immunoSEQ multiplex PCR; TCRdb holds only in-frame clones, not every one. The sample contains more than 50,000 clones, roughly 80% of which appear only once. Cells that had been cultured for 10 days were the source of isolated CD4+ T cells. Trimming stripped 4 bases from V and 8 bases from J, with 9 bases between. Per germline, CDR1 SGHRS and CDR2 YFSETQ. The CDR3 loop spans 11 amino acids. The table lists this clone with a few counts. Its cognate antigen is unknown. This specimen was CD4+ T cells from PBMCs cultured without peptide, taken before COVID-19 vaccination. The V call is TRBV5-1, the J call TRBJ1-1; D is uncertain. The source of this sequence is a human donor who received a COVID-19 vaccine. CDR3 sequence (DNA): TGCGCCAGCAGCGTACGAGGGGAAGCTTTCTTT. It yields the protein CASSVRGEAFF.